These 26 T cell receptor beta chains were all obtained from the same sample, sequenced in a study of beta chain features in type 1 diabetes. No antigen is known for these receptors. Expressed TCRB transcripts were sequenced because the isolated RNA had all been reverse transcribed beforehand. TCRdb keeps only in-frame clones here, not all; method: immunoSEQ multiplex PCR. The data hold 160,000 or so clones, with approximately 8.8% observed a single time. Regarding the study as a whole: For Type 1 diabetes patients, all four CD4+ subsets carried TCRB CDR3s that were moderately but significantly shorter.

The sequencing sample was made of central memory CD4+ T cells from blood. These receptors all stem from a woman under 40 with type 1 diabetes.

This clone was detected a few times. The chain links TRBV11-1 to TRBJ1-2, with TRBD1 as a possible D gene (5 bases). Germline assignment: CDR1 SGHAT and CDR2 FQDESV (reference sequence). The CDR3 is 14 amino acids. V was pared by 5 bases and J by 4 bases, with 14 bases between. CDR3 nucleotides: TGTGCCAGCAGCGAGCGGGGCCGGGGCTATGGCTACACCTTC. As protein: CASSERGRGYGYTF.

The chain combines TRBV19 with TRBJ2-1; maybe TRBD1 (6 bases). Germline CDR1 LNHDA, CDR2 SQIVND (reference sequence). This CDR3 comprises 14 residues. The germline V and J ends were trimmed by 7 bases and 4 bases, with 14 bases remaining between them. The CDR3 sequence: CASTRTGFYNEQFF. The CDR3 nucleotides read TGTGCCAGTACCCGAACAGGGTTTTACAATGAGCAGTTCTTC.

V usage is TRBV5-1 and J usage is TRBJ2-3; 8 bases line up with TRBD2. The germline gives CDR1 SGHRS, CDR2 YFSETQ. The CDR3 consists of 14 residues. V dropped 2 bases and J dropped 1; count of bases not matched to a gene: 0. CDR3 region: CASSLLAGTDTQYF. DNA of the CDR3: TGCGCCAGCAGCTTACTAGCGGGCACAGATACGCAGTATTTT.

The chain carries TRBV18 and TRBJ1-1; no reliable D call. This CDR3 spans 15 amino acids. The germline V gene has CDR1 KGHSH and CDR2 LQKENI. V was clipped by 2 bases and J by 4 bases, with 14 bases between them. The CDR3 loop is CASSPLSEVGTEAFF. CDR3 DNA sequence: TGTGCCAGCTCACCATTAAGTGAGGTCGGCACTGAAGCTTTCTTT.

The gene calls are TRBV4-2 and TRBJ1-2, with D perhaps matching TRBD1 (5 bases). The CDR3 length is 15 residues. In germline, CDR1 is LGHNA, CDR2 YNFKEQ. Trimming took 1 base from V and 0 from J, leaving 9 bases between them. CDR3 amino acids: CASSQVAGTNYGYTF. In DNA, the CDR3 is TGTGCCAGCAGCCAAGTCGCAGGGACTAACTATGGCTACACCTTC.

The rearrangement uses TRBV7-8 and TRBJ2-6, with 8 positions matching TRBD1. The CDR3 is 20 amino acids. The V gene's germline CDR1 is SGHVS and CDR2 FQNEAQ. V trimming: 0 bases; J trimming: 0 bases; junction bases outside the gene matches: 10. CDR3 loop: CASSLAPLGTGLSGANVLTF. CDR3 DNA sequence: TGTGCCAGCAGCTTAGCGCCCCTTGGGACAGGCCTCTCTGGGGCCAACGTCCTGACTTTC.

The chain couples TRBV21-1 to TRBJ1-2; the table's TRBD1 call for D was not verified on the DNA. TRBV21-1 is a pseudogene locus. This CDR3 has 16 residues. For the CDR3, the DNA is TGTGCCAGCAGCAAATATGGACACCTACCAAACTATGGCTACACCTTC. Translated: CASSKYGHLPNYGYTF.

This clone turned up a few times. The gene calls are TRBV5-6 and TRBJ1-5; D uncertain. CDR3 length equals 17 residues. Germline-derived CDR1 and CDR2 are SGHDT and YYEEEE. V lost 0 bases to trimming and J lost 0 bases, with 13 bases between them. This chain's CDR3 is CASSLAGRLNSNQPQHF. The CDR3 nucleotides read TGTGCCAGCAGCTTGGCGGGGAGACTGAATAGCAATCAGCCCCAGCATTTT. Full variable domain (remainder filled in from reference TRBV5-6 and TRBJ1-5): DAGVTQSPTHLIKTRGQQVTLRCSPKSGHDTVSWYQQALGQGPQFIFQYYEEEERQRGNFPDRFSGHQFPNYSSELNVNALLLGDSALYLCASSLAGRLNSNQPQHFGDGTRLSIL.

The chain has TRBV18 and TRBJ2-5; 9 bases are shared with TRBD1. Germline loops: CDR1 KGHSH, CDR2 LQKENI. V was clipped by 3 bases and J by 2 bases; unmatched bases: 7. The CDR3 covers 16 residues. CDR3 sequence (DNA): TGTGCCAGCTCACCGCTGCAGGGACAGGGACAAGAGACCCAGTACTTC. Translation: CASSPLQGQGQETQYF.

The table lists this clone with a few counts. The J gene is TRBJ2-7, the V gene TRBV30, with 8 bases fitting TRBD1. Germline CDR1 and CDR2: GTSNPN and SVGIG (reference sequence). V was clipped by 2 bases and J by 0 bases; unmatched bases: 9. The CDR3 has 16 amino acids. This CDR3 is CAWSPPGGGSSYEQYF. CDR3 in DNA: TGTGCCTGGAGTCCTCCAGGGGGCGGTTCCTCCTACGAGCAGTACTTC.

J is TRBJ1-3 and V is TRBV29-1, with no clear D. The CDR3 has 13 amino acids. Between the trimmed V and J ends, which lost 4 bases and 0 bases, there was a span of 7 bases. Germline V gives CDR1 SQVTM, CDR2 ANQGSEA. This chain's CDR3 is CSVGEHSGNTIYF. In DNA, the CDR3 is TGCAGCGTTGGGGAGCACTCTGGAAACACCATATATTTT.

The V call is TRBV7-3, the J call TRBJ2-5, with 13 positions matching TRBD2. Germline assignment: CDR1 SGHTA and CDR2 FQGTGA. With V trimmed by 5 bases and J by 3 bases, 3 bases remained unmatched. The CDR3 contains 15 residues. The CDR3 spells CASSHGLAGEETQYF. CDR3 bases: TGTGCCAGCAGCCATGGACTAGCGGGAGAAGAGACCCAGTACTTC.

This clone came up a few times. The gene calls are TRBV6-1 and TRBJ2-1, with 9 positions matching TRBD2. The CDR3 totals 15 residues. The V segment lost 4 bases and the J segment 9 bases; nucleotides outside the gene matches: 10. Germline V lookup: CDR1 MNHNS, CDR2 SASEGT. The CDR3 loop is CASSVLGREGLEQFF. CDR3 coding DNA: TGTGCCAGCAGTGTCCTAGGGCGGGAGGGCCTTGAGCAGTTCTTC.

The chain recombines TRBV28 with TRBJ1-5; 7 bases line up with TRBD1. The CDR3 extends over 19 amino acids. The V gene end was trimmed by 2 bases and the J gene end by 0 bases; junction bases not matched to a gene: 13. Per germline, CDR1 MDHEN and CDR2 SYDVKM. The CDR3 loop reads CASSLRRDSTKYSNQPQHF. The CDR3 DNA reads as TGTGCCAGCAGTTTACGGCGGGACAGTACCAAGTATAGCAATCAGCCCCAGCATTTT.

This clone was observed a few times. This chain uses TRBV28 with TRBJ2-7, with TRBD1 matching 7 bases. The V and J ends lost 8 bases and 3 bases, in that order; junction bases with no gene match: 7. The length of the CDR3 is 13 residues. Germline V gene sequence: CDR1 MDHEN, CDR2 SYDVKM. This CDR3 is CASGAGQVYEQYF. The CDR3 bases are TGTGCCAGCGGAGCAGGACAGGTCTACGAGCAGTACTTC.

Here the CDR3 DNA reads TGTGCCAGTAGTATTCTGGGGACTAGCGGGAGGGCTGAGCAGTTCTTC. Translating gives CASSILGTSGRAEQFF. This chain links TRBV19 with TRBJ2-1; 16 bases are shared with TRBD2. Germline loops: CDR1 LNHDA, CDR2 SQIVND (reference sequence). V lost 3 bases to trimming and J lost 9 bases; unmatched junction nucleotides: 5. The CDR3 totals 16 residues.

This clone was seen many times. The rearrangement joins TRBV19 to TRBJ1-5; tentatively, D is TRBD1 (5 bases). V lost 7 bases to trimming and J lost 5 bases, with 9 bases between them. This CDR3 spans 12 amino acids. In germline, CDR1 is LNHDA, CDR2 SQIVND (reference sequence). The CDR3 bases are TGTGCCAGTAATGGGGCCCATCAGCCCCAGCATTTT. As protein: CASNGAHQPQHF.

This clone has more than one count but fewer than ten. The V gene is TRBV14, the J gene TRBJ2-3, with TRBD2 identical over 7 bases. In germline, CDR1 is SGHDN, CDR2 FVKESK. This CDR3 is 16 amino acids long. After removal of 4 bases from V and 0 bases from J, the junction contained 7 bases not matched to a gene. CDR3 in amino acids: CASSPRTRASTDTQYF. CDR3 bases: TGTGCCAGCAGCCCCCGGACTAGGGCCAGCACAGATACGCAGTATTTT.

In this sample, this clone turned up a few times. The chain has TRBV19 and TRBJ1-1, with 11 bases lining up with TRBD1. CDR1 and CDR2 from the germline V gene are LNHDA and SQIVND (reference sequence). V was pared by 5 bases and J by 4 bases, with 3 bases of the junction left unmatched. The CDR3 contains 14 residues. The CDR3, as DNA: TGTGCCAGTAGTCCAGGGACAGGGGGCACTGAAGCTTTCTTT. It encodes CASSPGTGGTEAFF. The variable domain in full, with the rest retrieved from reference TRBV19 and TRBJ1-1, is DGGITQSPKYLFRKEGQNVTLSCEQNLNHDAMYWYRQDPGQGLRLIYYSQIVNDFQKGDIAEGYSVSREKKESFPLTVTSAQKNPTAFYLCASSPGTGGTEAFFGQGTRLTVV.

The rearrangement joins TRBV27 to TRBJ2-5, with 10 nucleotides matching TRBD2. In germline, CDR1 is MNHEY, CDR2 SMNVEV (reference sequence). V lost 9 bases, J lost 6 bases, and 10 bases stayed unmatched. The CDR3 totals 14 residues. CDR3 amino acids: CASSLAGEAKTQYF. The CDR3 DNA reads as TGTGCCAGTTCTCTAGCGGGAGAGGCAAAGACCCAGTACTTC.

There are a few counts of this clone. The genes are TRBV29-1 and TRBJ2-7, with TRBD2 matching 13 bases. The CDR3 totals 12 residues. Unmatched junction bases numbered 3, after V lost 4 bases and J lost 9 bases. Per germline, CDR1 SQVTM and CDR2 ANQGSEA. CDR3 coding DNA: TGCAGCGTTGTTAGGACTAGCGGGGGGCAGTACTTC. Its protein is CSVVRTSGGQYF.

The J gene is TRBJ1-5, the V gene TRBV6-5; tentatively, D is TRBD1 (6 bases). CDR1 and CDR2 (germline): MNHEY, SVGAGI. V lost 6 bases and J 6 bases, leaving 18 bases between the germline ends. The CDR3 consists of 15 residues. The CDR3 is CASSDGQGKGQPQHF. CDR3 nucleotides: TGTGCCAGCAGCGACGGGCAGGGGAAGGGTCAGCCCCAGCATTTT.

This clone was seen a handful of times. V usage is TRBV25-1 and J usage is TRBJ1-5; TRBD1 matches at 10 bases. Germline CDR1 and CDR2: MGHDK and SYGVNS. CDR3 size: 14 residues. The V gene end was trimmed by 3 bases and the J gene end by 8 bases; junction bases not matched to a gene: 4. This CDR3 reads CASSEGQGWKPQHF. In DNA, the CDR3 is TGTGCCAGCAGTGAGGGACAGGGGTGGAAGCCCCAGCATTTT. The full variable domain, in which reference TRBV25-1 and TRBJ1-5 provide the parts outside the CDR3, is EADIYQTPRYLVIGTGKKITLECSQTMGHDKMYWYQQDPGMELHLIHYSYGVNSTEKGDLSSESTVSRIRTEHFPLTLESARPSHTSQYLCASSEGQGWKPQHFGDGTRLSIL.

This clone was counted only a few times. The V call is TRBV28, the J call TRBJ2-2; 7 nucleotides agree with TRBD1. Germline CDR1 is MDHEN and CDR2 is SYDVKM. This CDR3 contains 14 residues. J lost 7 bases, V lost 7 bases, and 9 bases had no gene match. In DNA, the CDR3 is TGTGCCAGCACCGAGACAGGGTTTAACGGGGAGCTGTTTTTT. Residues: CASTETGFNGELFF.

V and J are TRBV7-8 and TRBJ2-7, with D hard to call. This CDR3 spans 13 amino acids. Per germline, CDR1 SGHVS and CDR2 FQNEAQ. V dropped 5 bases and J dropped 2 bases, with 10 bases sitting between them. The CDR3 sequence: CASSLTETYEQYF. CDR3 nucleotide sequence: TGTGCCAGCAGCCTGACGGAGACCTACGAGCAGTACTTC. Filled out from reference TRBV7-8 and TRBJ2-7, the complete variable domain reads GAGVSQSPRYKVAKRGQDVALRCDPISGHVSLFWYQQALGQGPEFLTYFQNEAQLDKSGLPSDRFFAERPEGSVSTLKIQRTQQEDSAVYLCASSLTETYEQYFGPGTRLTVT.

In DNA, the CDR3 is TGTGCCAGCAGACTTGTACCGGGACAGGGGGCCGACGAGCAGTACTTC. Protein: CASRLVPGQGADEQYF. J is TRBJ2-7 and V is TRBV28; 12 nucleotides line up with TRBD1. V shed 6 bases, J shed 5 bases, and the junction held 11 bases outside the gene matches. The CDR3 has 16 residues. The germline CDR1 and CDR2 sequences are MDHEN and SYDVKM.